This T cell receptor (beta chain) was found in a study of post-analysis software for immune sequencing data. In the study overall: Some patients lacked subtype; others had relapsing-remitting, secondary progressive or progressive-relapsing disease.

Unique molecular identifiers were present in the TCR beta cDNA libraries. cDNA molecules numbering about 480,000 came from approximately 0.91 to 9.4 million T cells. TCRdb used MiXCR to reprocess the PCR reads, holding one entry per CDR3 protein. The sample has roughly 540,000 distinct CDR3 sequences, approximately 31% seen once; the top ten hold roughly 6%. Germline-derived CDR1 and CDR2 are SGHRS and YFSETQ. CDR3 size: 14 residues. Trimming cost V 3 bases and J 6 bases; bases outside gene matches: 8. The study, taken as a whole, reports: Samples from one preparation batch, clustered by F measure, grouped strongly together. Compared with controls, patients had more of 4 to 6 TRBV segments, including TRBV5-6, TRBV5-1 and TRBV20-1.

Concerning this clonotype: The antigen remains undetermined.

This chain uses TRBV5-1 with TRBJ1-2; TRBD1 matches 7 bases. Material: blood. The receptor was isolated from a girl under 18 with multiple sclerosis. In nucleotides, the CDR3 is TGCGCCAGCAGCTCCCGGGACAGCTCCGATGGCTACACCTTC. Its translation: CASSSRDSSDGYTF.